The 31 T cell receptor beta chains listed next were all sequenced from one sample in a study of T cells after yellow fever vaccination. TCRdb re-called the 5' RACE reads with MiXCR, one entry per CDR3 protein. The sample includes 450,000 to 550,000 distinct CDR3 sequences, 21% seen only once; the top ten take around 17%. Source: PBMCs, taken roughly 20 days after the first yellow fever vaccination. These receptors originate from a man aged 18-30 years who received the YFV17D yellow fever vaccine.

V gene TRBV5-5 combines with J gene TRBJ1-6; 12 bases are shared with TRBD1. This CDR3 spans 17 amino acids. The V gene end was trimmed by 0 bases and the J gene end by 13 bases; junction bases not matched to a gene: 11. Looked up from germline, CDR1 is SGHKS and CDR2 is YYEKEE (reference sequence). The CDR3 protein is CASSLAGVGQGARPLHF. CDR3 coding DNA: TGTGCCAGCAGCTTGGCCGGGGTGGGACAGGGGGCGAGGCCCCTCCACTTT.

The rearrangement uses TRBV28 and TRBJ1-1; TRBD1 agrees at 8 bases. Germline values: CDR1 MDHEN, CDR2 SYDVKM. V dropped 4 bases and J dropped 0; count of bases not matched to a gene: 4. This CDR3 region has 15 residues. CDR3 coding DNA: TGTGCCAGCAGTTACAGGGGGAAGATGAACACTGAAGCTTTCTTT. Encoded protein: CASSYRGKMNTEAFF.

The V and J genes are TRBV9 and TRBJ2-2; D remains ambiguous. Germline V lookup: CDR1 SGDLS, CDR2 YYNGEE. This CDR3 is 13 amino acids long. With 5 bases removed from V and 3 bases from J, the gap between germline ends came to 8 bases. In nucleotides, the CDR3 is TGTGCCAGCAGGTGGGGTGACACCGGGGAGCTGTTTTTT. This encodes CASRWGDTGELFF.

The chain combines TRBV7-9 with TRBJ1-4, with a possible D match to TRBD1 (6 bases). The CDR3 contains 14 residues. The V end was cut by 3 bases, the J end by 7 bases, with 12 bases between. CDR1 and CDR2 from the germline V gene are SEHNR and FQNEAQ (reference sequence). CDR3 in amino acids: CASSFAGEGEKLFF. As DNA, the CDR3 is TGTGCCAGCAGCTTTGCAGGGGAAGGTGAAAAACTGTTTTTT.

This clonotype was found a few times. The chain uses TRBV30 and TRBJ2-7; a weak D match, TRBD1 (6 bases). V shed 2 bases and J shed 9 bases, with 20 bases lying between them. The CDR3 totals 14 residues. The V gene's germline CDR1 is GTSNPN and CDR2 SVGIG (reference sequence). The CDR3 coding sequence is TGTGCCTGGAGTTCTGGGCAGGGGAAGAATAGGCAGTACTTC. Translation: CAWSSGQGKNRQYF.

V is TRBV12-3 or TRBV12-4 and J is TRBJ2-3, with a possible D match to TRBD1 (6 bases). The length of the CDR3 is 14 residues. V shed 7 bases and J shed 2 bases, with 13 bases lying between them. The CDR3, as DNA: TGTGCCAGCAAAACGGACAGCACCACAGATACGCAGTATTTT. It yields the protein CASKTDSTTDTQYF.

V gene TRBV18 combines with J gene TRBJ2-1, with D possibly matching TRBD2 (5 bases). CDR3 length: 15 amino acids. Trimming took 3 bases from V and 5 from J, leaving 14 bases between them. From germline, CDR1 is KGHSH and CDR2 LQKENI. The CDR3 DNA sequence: TGTGCCAGCTCACCCACCAGAGGGTTCCACAATGAGCAGTTCTTC. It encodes CASSPTRGFHNEQFF.

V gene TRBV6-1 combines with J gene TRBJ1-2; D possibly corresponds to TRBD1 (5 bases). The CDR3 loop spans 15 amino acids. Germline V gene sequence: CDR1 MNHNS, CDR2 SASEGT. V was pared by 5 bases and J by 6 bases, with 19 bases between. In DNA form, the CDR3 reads TGTGCCAGCAGTACAACCCTCAGGGTGTTGGATGGCTACACCTTC. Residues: CASSTTLRVLDGYTF.

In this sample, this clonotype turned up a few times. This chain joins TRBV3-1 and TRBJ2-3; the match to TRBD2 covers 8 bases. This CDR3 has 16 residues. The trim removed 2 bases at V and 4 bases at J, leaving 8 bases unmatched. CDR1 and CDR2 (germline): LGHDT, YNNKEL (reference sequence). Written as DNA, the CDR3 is TGTGCCAGCAGCCAAAACGGGGGGGCCTATGCAGATACGCAGTATTTT. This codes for CASSQNGGAYADTQYF.

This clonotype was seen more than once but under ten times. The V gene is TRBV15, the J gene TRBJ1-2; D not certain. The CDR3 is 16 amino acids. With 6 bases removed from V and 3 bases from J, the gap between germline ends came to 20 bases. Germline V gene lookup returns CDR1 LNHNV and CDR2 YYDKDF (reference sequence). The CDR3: CATRSYGPLLYYGYTF. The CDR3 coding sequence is TGTGCCACCAGATCATACGGGCCGCTCCTCTACTATGGCTACACCTTC. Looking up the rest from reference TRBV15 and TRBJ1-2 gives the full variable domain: DAMVIQNPRYQVTQFGKPVTLSCSQTLNHNVMYWYQQKSSQAPKLLFHYYDKDFNNEADTPDNFQSRRPNTSFCFLDIRSPGLGDTAMYLCATRSYGPLLYYGYTFGSGTRLTVV.

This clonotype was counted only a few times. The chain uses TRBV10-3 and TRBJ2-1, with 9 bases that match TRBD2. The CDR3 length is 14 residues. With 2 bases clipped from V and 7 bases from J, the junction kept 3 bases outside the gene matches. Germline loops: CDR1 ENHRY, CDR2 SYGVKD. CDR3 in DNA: TGTGCCATCAGTGAGAGGGCGGGGGGGAATGAGCAGTTCTTC. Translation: CAISERAGGNEQFF.

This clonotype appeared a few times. The CDR3 protein is CASSLVSPEQQTQYF. The CDR3 DNA reads as TGCGCCAGCAGCTTGGTTTCGCCGGAGCAACAGACCCAGTACTTC. The J gene is TRBJ2-5, the V gene TRBV5-1; D call uncertain. The germline gives CDR1 SGHRS, CDR2 YFSETQ. Trimming stripped 0 bases from V and 6 bases from J, with 15 bases between. This CDR3 contains 15 residues.

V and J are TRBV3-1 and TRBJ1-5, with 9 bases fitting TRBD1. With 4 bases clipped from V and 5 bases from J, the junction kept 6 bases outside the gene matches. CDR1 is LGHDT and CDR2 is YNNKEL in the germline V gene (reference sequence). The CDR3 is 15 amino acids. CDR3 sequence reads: CASSLGTGQDQPQHF. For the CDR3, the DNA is TGTGCCAGCAGCCTGGGGACAGGGCAGGATCAGCCCCAGCATTTT.

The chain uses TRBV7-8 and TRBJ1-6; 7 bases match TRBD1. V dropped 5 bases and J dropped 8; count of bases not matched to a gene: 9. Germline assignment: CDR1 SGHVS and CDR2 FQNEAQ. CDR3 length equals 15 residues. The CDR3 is CASSRSTGTDSPLHF. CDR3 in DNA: TGTGCCAGCAGCCGCTCGACAGGGACGGATTCACCCCTCCACTTT.

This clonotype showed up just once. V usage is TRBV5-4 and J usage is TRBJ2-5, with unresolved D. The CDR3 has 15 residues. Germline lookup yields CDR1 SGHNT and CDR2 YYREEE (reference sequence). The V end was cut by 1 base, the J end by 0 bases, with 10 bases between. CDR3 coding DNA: TGTGCCAGCAGCTTGCCAGTCTCGGACCAAGAGACCCAGTACTTC. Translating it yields CASSLPVSDQETQYF.

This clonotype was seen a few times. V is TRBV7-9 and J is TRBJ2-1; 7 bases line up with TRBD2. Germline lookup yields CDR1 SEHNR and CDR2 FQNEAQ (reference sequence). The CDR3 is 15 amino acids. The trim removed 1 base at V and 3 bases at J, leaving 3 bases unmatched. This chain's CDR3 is CASSLELAYYNEQFF. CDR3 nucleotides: TGTGCCAGCAGCTTAGAACTAGCGTACTACAATGAGCAGTTCTTC.

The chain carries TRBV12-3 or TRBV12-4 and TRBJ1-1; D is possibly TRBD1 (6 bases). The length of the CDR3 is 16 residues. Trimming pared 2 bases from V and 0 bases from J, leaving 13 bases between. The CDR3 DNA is TGTGCCAGCAGTTTAAGGACAGATATCTTGAACACTGAAGCTTTCTTT. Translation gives CASSLRTDILNTEAFF.

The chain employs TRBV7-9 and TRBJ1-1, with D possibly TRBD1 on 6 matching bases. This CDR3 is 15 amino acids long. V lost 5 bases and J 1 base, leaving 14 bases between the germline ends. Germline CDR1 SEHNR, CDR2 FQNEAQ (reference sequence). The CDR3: CASSPQGYKNTEAFF. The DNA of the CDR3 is TGTGCCAGCAGCCCACAGGGATATAAGAACACTGAAGCTTTCTTT.

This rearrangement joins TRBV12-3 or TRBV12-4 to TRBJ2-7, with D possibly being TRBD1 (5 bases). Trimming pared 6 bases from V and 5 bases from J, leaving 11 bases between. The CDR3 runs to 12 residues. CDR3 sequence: CASSPNRNEQYF. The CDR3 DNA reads TGTGCCAGCAGCCCCAACAGGAACGAGCAGTACTTC.

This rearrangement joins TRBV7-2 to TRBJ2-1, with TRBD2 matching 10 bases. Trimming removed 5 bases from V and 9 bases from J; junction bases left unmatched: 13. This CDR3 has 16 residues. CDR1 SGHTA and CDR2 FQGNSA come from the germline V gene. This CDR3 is CASSIQRGGVLSEQFF. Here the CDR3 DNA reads TGTGCCAGCAGCATTCAGCGGGGGGGCGTTTTGAGTGAGCAGTTCTTC.

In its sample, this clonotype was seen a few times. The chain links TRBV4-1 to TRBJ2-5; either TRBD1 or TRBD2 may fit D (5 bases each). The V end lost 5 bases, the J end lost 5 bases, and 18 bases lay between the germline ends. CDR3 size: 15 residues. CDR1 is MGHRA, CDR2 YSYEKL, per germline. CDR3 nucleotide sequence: TGCGCCAGCAGCAAAGGAAGACAGCGCGGGGAGACCCAGTACTTC. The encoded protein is CASSKGRQRGETQYF.

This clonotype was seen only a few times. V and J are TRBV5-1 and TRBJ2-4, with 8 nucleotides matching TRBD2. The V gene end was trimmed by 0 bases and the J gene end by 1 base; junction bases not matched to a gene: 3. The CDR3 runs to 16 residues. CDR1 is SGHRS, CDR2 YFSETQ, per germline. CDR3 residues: CASSLVSGDAKNIQYF. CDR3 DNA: TGCGCCAGCAGCTTGGTTAGCGGGGATGCCAAAAACATTCAGTACTTC.

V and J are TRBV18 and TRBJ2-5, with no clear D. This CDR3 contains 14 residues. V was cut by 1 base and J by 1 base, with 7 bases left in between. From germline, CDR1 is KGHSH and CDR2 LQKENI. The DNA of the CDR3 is TGTGCCAGCTCACCACAGAAGGGCCAAGAGACCCAGTACTTC. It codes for CASSPQKGQETQYF.

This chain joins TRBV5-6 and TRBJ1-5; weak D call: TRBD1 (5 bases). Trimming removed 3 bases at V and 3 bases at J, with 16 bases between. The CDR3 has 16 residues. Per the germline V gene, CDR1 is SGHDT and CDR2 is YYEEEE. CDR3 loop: CASSSQGRGVNQPQHF. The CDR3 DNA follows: TGTGCCAGCAGCTCTCAGGGACGGGGCGTCAATCAGCCCCAGCATTTT. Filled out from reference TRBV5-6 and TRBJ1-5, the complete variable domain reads DAGVTQSPTHLIKTRGQQVTLRCSPKSGHDTVSWYQQALGQGPQFIFQYYEEEERQRGNFPDRFSGHQFPNYSSELNVNALLLGDSALYLCASSSQGRGVNQPQHFGDGTRLSIL.

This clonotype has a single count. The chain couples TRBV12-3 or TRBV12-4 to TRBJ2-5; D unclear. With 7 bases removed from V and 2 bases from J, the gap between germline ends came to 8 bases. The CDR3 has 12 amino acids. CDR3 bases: TGTGCCAGCAAAAGATATCAAGAGACCCAGTACTTC. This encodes CASKRYQETQYF.

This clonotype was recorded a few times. The CDR3 sequence is CASRDGTRDTEAFF. The DNA for the CDR3 is TGTGCCAGCAGAGACGGGACCCGGGACACTGAAGCTTTCTTT. The gene calls are TRBV6-1 and TRBJ1-1, with D possibly matching TRBD1 (5 bases). The germline V gene encodes CDR1 MNHNS and CDR2 SASEGT. This CDR3 has 14 residues. Trimming removed 6 bases from V and 3 bases from J, with 14 bases in between.

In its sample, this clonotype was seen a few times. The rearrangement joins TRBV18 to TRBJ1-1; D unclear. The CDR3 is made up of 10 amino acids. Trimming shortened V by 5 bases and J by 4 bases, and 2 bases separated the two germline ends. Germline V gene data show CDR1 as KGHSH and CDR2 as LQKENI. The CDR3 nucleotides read TGTGCCAGCTCAGCCACTGAAGCTTTCTTT. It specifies CASSATEAFF.

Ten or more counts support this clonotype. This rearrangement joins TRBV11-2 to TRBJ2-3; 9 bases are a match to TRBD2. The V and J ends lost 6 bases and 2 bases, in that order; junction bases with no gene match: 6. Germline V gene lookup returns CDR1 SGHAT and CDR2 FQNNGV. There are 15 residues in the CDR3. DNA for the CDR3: TGTGCCAGCAGGCAAAAGCGGGGGGCCACAGATACGCAGTATTTT. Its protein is CASRQKRGATDTQYF. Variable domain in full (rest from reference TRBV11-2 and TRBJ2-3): EAGVAQSPRYKIIEKRQSVAFWCNPISGHATLYWYQQILGQGPKLLIQFQNNGVVDDSQLPKDRFSAERLKGVDSTLKIQPAKLEDSAVYLCASRQKRGATDTQYFGPGTRLTVL.

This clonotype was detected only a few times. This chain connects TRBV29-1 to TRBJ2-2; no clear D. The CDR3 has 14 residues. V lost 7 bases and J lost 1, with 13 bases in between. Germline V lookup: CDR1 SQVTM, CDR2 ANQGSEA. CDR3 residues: CSARLGWNTGELFF. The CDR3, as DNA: TGCAGCGCTCGTTTGGGGTGGAACACCGGGGAGCTGTTTTTT.

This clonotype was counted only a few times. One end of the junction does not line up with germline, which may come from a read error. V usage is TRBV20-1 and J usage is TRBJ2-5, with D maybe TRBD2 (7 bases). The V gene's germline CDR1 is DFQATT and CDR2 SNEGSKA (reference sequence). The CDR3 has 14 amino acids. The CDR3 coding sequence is TGCAGTGCCAGAGACGGGGGGAGGGGGGAGACCCAGTACTTC. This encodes CSARDGGRGETQYF.

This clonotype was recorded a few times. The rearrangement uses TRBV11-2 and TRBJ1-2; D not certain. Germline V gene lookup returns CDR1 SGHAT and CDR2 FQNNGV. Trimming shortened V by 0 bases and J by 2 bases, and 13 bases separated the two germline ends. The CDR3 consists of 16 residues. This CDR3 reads CASSLDRYSANYGYTF. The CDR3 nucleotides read TGTGCCAGCAGCTTAGATCGTTATTCGGCCAACTATGGCTACACCTTC.